Each of the 29 T cell receptor beta chains below was sequenced from the same sample in a study of blood T cell repertoires in COVID-19. Repertoires were generated with immunoSEQ multiplex PCR, while TCRdb's copy carries only in-frame clones and drops some. This sample has fewer than 150,000 clones, with approximately 86% found just once. The sample comprised peripheral blood. The receptors were gathered from a woman between 50 and 59 years old who had recovered from COVID-19.

This rearrangement joins TRBV15 to TRBJ2-7, with D possibly matching TRBD2 (5 bases). Trimming took off 0 bases at V and 4 bases at J, with 13 bases between the two ends. The CDR3 runs 15 residues. Germline V gene sequence: CDR1 LNHNV, CDR2 YYDKDF (reference sequence). The CDR3 spells CATSRDLGLEYEQYF. DNA of the CDR3: TGTGCCACCAGCAGAGATCTAGGACTGGAATACGAGCAGTACTTC.

This chain joins TRBV18 and TRBJ1-1; D is uncertain. In germline, CDR1 is KGHSH, CDR2 LQKENI. Between the trimmed V and J ends, which lost 5 bases and 1 base, there was a span of 8 bases. The CDR3 loop spans 13 amino acids. The chain's CDR3 is CASSARQNTEAFF. The CDR3, as DNA: TGTGCCAGCTCAGCCAGACAGAACACTGAAGCTTTCTTT.

The chain combines TRBV5-1 with TRBJ2-1; D gene ambiguous. CDR1 and CDR2 (germline): SGHRS, YFSETQ. The CDR3 runs 14 residues. V shed 3 bases and J shed 0 bases, with 7 bases lying between them. The chain's CDR3 is CASSSGNSYNEQFF. In DNA, the CDR3 is TGCGCCAGCAGCTCAGGTAACTCCTACAATGAGCAGTTCTTC.

The rearrangement links TRBV5-1 to TRBJ2-1, with D possibly matching TRBD2 (6 bases). Per the germline V gene, CDR1 is SGHRS and CDR2 is YFSETQ. The CDR3 is made up of 12 amino acids. V lost 0 bases to trimming and J lost 10 bases, with 8 bases between them. CDR3 nucleotide sequence: TGCGCCAGCAGCTTGGATGGGGGGGAGCAGTTCTTC. Encoded protein: CASSLDGGEQFF.

V gene TRBV9 combines with J gene TRBJ2-5; weak D call: TRBD2 (6 bases). CDR1 SGDLS and CDR2 YYNGEE come from the germline V gene. The ends were cut back, 0 bases at V and 7 bases at J, with 16 bases in the middle. CDR3 length: 15 residues. The CDR3 sequence is CASSVVGTVPRTQYF. The DNA of the CDR3 is TGTGCCAGCAGCGTAGTCGGGACTGTCCCTAGGACCCAGTACTTC.

The chain employs TRBV7-2 and TRBJ2-5; D may be TRBD1 (5 bases). Germline CDR1 SGHTA, CDR2 FQGNSA. V was clipped by 3 bases and J by 5 bases, with 13 bases between them. This CDR3 contains 14 residues. This CDR3 is CASSFLGASETQYF. As DNA, the CDR3 is TGTGCCAGCAGCTTCTTAGGGGCATCGGAGACCCAGTACTTC.

The V call is TRBV15, the J call TRBJ1-2; perhaps TRBD1 as D (6 bases). The CDR3 totals 15 residues. Germline V CDR1 and CDR2: LNHNV, YYDKDF (reference sequence). V lost 0 bases to trimming and J lost 3 bases, with 11 bases between them. Written as DNA, the CDR3 is TGTGCCACCAGCAGAGATTTTCCAGGGGACTATGGCTACACCTTC. It specifies CATSRDFPGDYGYTF.

V gene TRBV28 combines with J gene TRBJ1-1, with 8 bases aligning to TRBD1. CDR1 and CDR2 from the germline V gene are MDHEN and SYDVKM. V lost 1 base and J lost 6; bases outside the gene matches: 7. This CDR3 is built from 15 residues. In DNA, the CDR3 is TGTGCCAGCAGTTTATCGTCGACAGGGGCCCCTGAAGCTTTCTTT. Protein: CASSLSSTGAPEAFF. The whole variable domain, remainder taken from reference TRBV28 and TRBJ1-1, is DVKVTQSSRYLVKRTGEKVFLECVQDMDHENMFWYRQDPGLGLRLIYFSYDVKMKEKGDIPEGYSVSREKKERFSLILESASTNQTSMYLCASSLSSTGAPEAFFGQGTRLTVV.

The V call is TRBV7-9, the J call TRBJ2-2; possible D gene TRBD1, 5 bases. The CDR3 contains 16 residues. V lost 3 bases, J lost 3 bases, and 14 bases lay in between. The V gene's germline CDR1 is SEHNR and CDR2 FQNEAQ (reference sequence). For the CDR3, the DNA is TGTGCCAGCAGCTTGTCAGGGAAGGGGTACACCGGGGAGCTGTTTTTT. Its translation is CASSLSGKGYTGELFF.

The chain carries TRBV2 and TRBJ2-7, with D possibly matching TRBD1 (5 bases). Per the germline V gene, CDR1 is SNHLY and CDR2 is FYNNEI. Deletions cut 2 bases from V and 3 bases from J, with 11 bases between. The CDR3 runs 14 residues. The CDR3 sequence is CASSEQGVGYEQYF. For the CDR3, the DNA is TGTGCCAGCAGTGAACAGGGTGTGGGCTACGAGCAGTACTTC. Supplemented by reference TRBV2 and TRBJ2-7, the full variable domain reads EPEVTQTPSHQVTQMGQEVILRCVPISNHLYFYWYRQILGQKVEFLVSFYNNEISEKSEIFDDQFSVERPDGSNFTLKIRSTKLEDSAMYFCASSEQGVGYEQYFGPGTRLTVT.

The V and J genes are TRBV7-3 and TRBJ2-1; 11 bases line up with TRBD2. Per the germline V gene, CDR1 is SGHTA and CDR2 is FQGTGA. The CDR3 extends over 15 amino acids. V shed 4 bases and J 4 bases; nucleotides not matched to a gene: 3. The CDR3 protein is CASSYLAGGYNEQFF. The CDR3 DNA reads as TGTGCCAGCAGCTACCTAGCGGGGGGTTACAATGAGCAGTTCTTC.

The chain uses TRBV6-2 or TRBV6-3 and TRBJ1-2; 8 bases align to TRBD1. With 7 bases clipped from V and 4 bases from J, the junction kept 14 bases outside the gene matches. CDR1 and CDR2 from the germline V gene are MNHEY and SVGEGT. The CDR3 covers 16 residues. In DNA form, the CDR3 reads TGTGCCAGCATCCCCTCCAGGGCAGGGGGCGGCTATGGCTACACCTTC. It codes for CASIPSRAGGGYGYTF.

The CDR3: CASSPTGAREAFF. The CDR3 coding sequence is TGTGCCAGCTCCCCGACAGGGGCCCGTGAAGCTTTCTTT. This chain joins TRBV18 and TRBJ1-1, with TRBD1 matching 8 bases. Per the germline V gene, CDR1 is KGHSH and CDR2 is LQKENI. This CDR3 spans 13 amino acids. Trimming at V came to 6 bases and at J to 7 bases, leaving 7 bases not matched to a gene.

The chain carries TRBV5-8 and TRBJ1-4, with 10 bases that match TRBD1. The CDR3 consists of 16 residues. Trimming took 3 bases from V and 6 from J; bases not matched to a gene: 8. The germline V gene encodes CDR1 SGHTS and CDR2 YDEGEE. CDR3 sequence (DNA): TGTGCCAGCAGCTCTGCCGGGACAGGGGTCTATGAAAAACTGTTTTTT. Translated, it gives CASSSAGTGVYEKLFF.

V gene TRBV4-3 combines with J gene TRBJ2-3; 7 nucleotides match TRBD1. The CDR3 has 14 residues. Germline V gene data show CDR1 as LGHNA and CDR2 as YSLEER. V shed 5 bases, J shed 3 bases, and the junction held 5 bases outside the gene matches. CDR3 region: CASSNRDSTDTQYF. CDR3 DNA: TGCGCCAGCAGCAACCGGGACAGTACAGATACGCAGTATTTT.

The chain is built from TRBV21-1 and TRBJ1-2; the DNA was not compared with TRBD1, the D call given in the table. TRBV21-1 is assigned pseudogene status. This CDR3 comprises 15 residues. The CDR3 DNA is TGTGCCAGCAGCAACGGGGACAGGGTAATCTATGGCTACACCTTC. Translation: CASSNGDRVIYGYTF.

This chain joins TRBV4-2 and TRBJ2-3; D is uncertain. This CDR3 region has 16 residues. The V end was cut by 3 bases, the J end by 9 bases, with 22 bases between. Germline lookup yields CDR1 LGHNA and CDR2 YNFKEQ. The CDR3 DNA sequence: TGTGCCAGCAGCCAGAACTTAGTACAGCCACAGATAACGCAGTATTTT. It codes for CASSQNLVQPQITQYF.

The J gene is TRBJ2-7, the V gene TRBV6-5, with 9 bases that match TRBD2. CDR1 and CDR2 from the germline V gene are MNHEY and SVGAGI. The ends lost 5 bases at V and 3 bases at J; junction bases unmatched: 5. The CDR3 is made up of 14 amino acids. The CDR3 sequence is CASSPSGNRYEQYF. Written as DNA, the CDR3 is TGTGCCAGCAGTCCTAGCGGGAACCGCTACGAGCAGTACTTC.

V and J are TRBV6-6 and TRBJ1-4; D is uncertain. Trimming cost V 2 bases and J 8 bases, with 15 bases left between them. CDR3 size: 15 residues. Germline V CDR1 and CDR2: MNHNY, SVGAGI (reference sequence). The CDR3 DNA is TGTGCCAGCAGTTACGCCATCCCTACGAGAGAAAAACTGTTTTTT. This gives the protein CASSYAIPTREKLFF.

The chain combines TRBV6-5 with TRBJ2-3, with a tentative D call TRBD1 (8 bases). V lost 6 bases and J lost 3, with 13 bases in between. The germline V gene encodes CDR1 MNHEY and CDR2 SVGAGI. The CDR3 runs 14 residues. DNA of the CDR3: TGTGCCAGCAGGTTACAGGGGGGGACAGATACGCAGTATTTT. The encoded protein is CASRLQGGTDTQYF.

A single count supports this clone. V and J are TRBV15 and TRBJ2-7; TRBD1 matches 7 bases. CDR3 size: 16 residues. The germline V gene encodes CDR1 LNHNV and CDR2 YYDKDF (reference sequence). Trimming took 5 bases from V and 6 from J; bases not matched to a gene: 16. In DNA, the CDR3 is TGTGCCACCAGCGAGACCCTTCGGGCAGGGGGAACCGAGCAGTACTTC. Translation: CATSETLRAGGTEQYF.

The chain combines TRBV13 with TRBJ2-7; 8 bases are shared with TRBD1. V trimming: 4 bases; J trimming: 4 bases; junction bases outside the gene matches: 6. Per germline, CDR1 PRHDT and CDR2 FYEKMQ (reference sequence). The CDR3 totals 14 residues. This CDR3 reads CASSSGGAMYEQYF. The CDR3 DNA reads TGTGCCAGCAGCTCAGGGGGCGCGATGTACGAGCAGTACTTC.

The chain combines TRBV28 with TRBJ1-4; D perhaps matches TRBD1 (6 bases). V was cut by 1 base and J by 3 bases, with 12 bases left in between. Germline CDR1 MDHEN, CDR2 SYDVKM. CDR3 length: 16 amino acids. CDR3 bases: TGTGCCAGCAGTTTATTCGCCTCAGGGGCTAATGAAAAACTGTTTTTT. As protein: CASSLFASGANEKLFF.

The chain has TRBV7-9 and TRBJ2-1, with 7 bases that match TRBD2. Trimming took 3 bases from V and 14 from J; bases not matched to a gene: 4. The germline V gene encodes CDR1 SEHNR and CDR2 FQNEAQ (reference sequence). The CDR3 runs 11 residues. The chain's CDR3 is CASSFRGEEFF. The CDR3 DNA reads TGTGCCAGCAGCTTCCGGGGGGAGGAGTTCTTC.

The CDR3 DNA reads as TGTGCCAGCAGTCCACAGGAAAATCAGCCCCAGCATTTT. Protein sequence: CASSPQENQPQHF. This chain joins TRBV2 and TRBJ1-5, with a weak D call TRBD1 (5 bases). Germline CDR1 is SNHLY and CDR2 is FYNNEI. V was pared by 5 bases and J by 4 bases, with 9 bases between. The CDR3 is 13 amino acids.

The chain recombines TRBV6-7 with TRBJ1-2; TRBD1 matches at 9 bases. TRBV6-7 is an ORF, with its function uncertain. The CDR3 runs to 13 residues. V lost 6 bases to trimming and J lost 8 bases; unmatched junction nucleotides: 7. The chain's CDR3 is CASRQHRGQGYTF. The CDR3 region has the DNA TGTGCCAGCAGGCAGCACAGGGGGCAGGGCTACACCTTC.

The rearrangement links TRBV3-1 (or the pseudogene TRBV3-2) to TRBJ1-6; 9 bases fit TRBD1. Germline V gene lookup returns CDR1 LGHDT and CDR2 YNNKEL (reference sequence). The CDR3 contains 14 residues. V shed 1 base, J shed 11 bases, and the junction held 3 bases outside the gene matches. The CDR3 DNA is TGTGCCAGCAGCCAAGGGACAGGGGAGACACCCCTCCACTTT. Amino acid sequence: CASSQGTGETPLHF.

V and J are TRBV19 and TRBJ2-6; D remains ambiguous. The CDR3 length is 12 residues. V lost 6 bases to trimming and J lost 18 bases, with 18 bases between them. Germline CDR1 LNHDA, CDR2 SQIVND (reference sequence). As DNA, the CDR3 is TGTGCCAGTAGCATGTTACCTCGGTTTGGGACTTTC. It translates to CASSMLPRFGTF.

The chain employs TRBV6-5 and TRBJ1-2; 8 bases map to TRBD1. There are 14 residues in the CDR3. Per germline, CDR1 MNHEY and CDR2 SVGAGI. J gave up 3 bases and V 5 bases, and 5 bases lay outside the gene matches. The CDR3 coding sequence is TGTGCCAGCAGTCGACAGGGGAGATACTATGGCTACACCTTC. Protein product: CASSRQGRYYGYTF.